This T cell receptor (beta chain) originates from a study of OX40 agonist ivuxolimab in advanced cancers. Study overall: Partial responses occurred in three patients (one hepatocellular carcinoma, two cutaneous melanoma).

TCRdb's copy holds only in-frame clones and misses some; the assay was immunoSEQ multiplex PCR. Of about 68,000 clones listed, nearly 85% are singletons. Per the germline V gene, CDR1 is LNHDA and CDR2 is SQIVND (reference sequence). The CDR3 totals 12 residues. Trimming cost V 5 bases and J 4 bases, with 8 bases left between them. The chain has TRBV19 and TRBJ1-2; D not certain. Sequencing was performed on CD4+ or CD8+ T cells sorted from blood, taken in a trial of the OX40 agonist ivuxolimab. The clonotype was recovered from an adult with an advanced solid tumor such as melanoma, head and neck, liver or kidney cancer. CDR3 DNA sequence: TGTGCCAGTAGTCAGGATATCTATGGCTACACCTTC. This gives the protein CASSQDIYGYTF.